Below, 27 T cell receptor beta chains from the same sample are listed, as sequenced in a study of graft-versus-host responses after intestinal transplantation. Produced via immunoSEQ multiplex PCR; TCRdb's table is partial and in-frame only. The table lists some 43,000 clones, just under 95% of them singletons. Sequences were derived from PBMCs, sampled 330 to 350 days after intestinal transplant. The receptors shown here come from a human patient who received an intestinal transplant, so some T cells may come from the graft donor.

The gene calls are TRBV6-6 and TRBJ1-4; TRBD1 matches 7 bases. Germline values: CDR1 MNHNY, CDR2 SVGAGI (reference sequence). V was pared by 6 bases and J by 5 bases, with 6 bases of the junction left unmatched. The CDR3 spans 14 residues. CDR3 DNA sequence: TGTGCCAGCAGCTTTGGGACAGCCAATGAAAAACTGTTTTTT. Translating it yields CASSFGTANEKLFF.

The chain has TRBV6-4 and TRBJ1-6; 7 bases match TRBD1. The V gene end was trimmed by 3 bases and the J gene end by 7 bases; junction bases not matched to a gene: 15. Looked up from germline, CDR1 is MRHNA and CDR2 is SNTAGT. This CDR3 has 18 residues. The CDR3 spells CASSEEEVTGTSNSPLHF. Written as DNA, the CDR3 is TGTGCCAGCAGTGAAGAAGAAGTGACAGGGACTAGCAATTCACCCCTCCACTTT.

The chain couples TRBV5-4 to TRBJ2-5; D tentatively fits TRBD1 or TRBD2 (5 bases each). V was clipped by 4 bases and J by 2 bases, with 12 bases between them. The CDR3 totals 14 residues. Germline-derived CDR1 and CDR2 are SGHNT and YYREEE (reference sequence). In DNA, the CDR3 is TGTGCCAGCAGCCTAGGGACGGATCAAGAGACCCAGTACTTC. This codes for CASSLGTDQETQYF.

The chain links TRBV14 to TRBJ2-7; no firm D call. Trimming removed 4 bases at V and 6 bases at J, with 4 bases between. The CDR3 consists of 10 residues. Germline CDR1 and CDR2: SGHDN and FVKESK. DNA of the CDR3: TGTGCCAGCAGCCTGCGCGAGCAGTACTTC. Its translation is CASSLREQYF.

The table lists this clone with a count of one. V and J are TRBV15 and TRBJ1-2, with D unresolved. Trimming removed 4 bases at V and 4 bases at J, with 13 bases between. There are 14 residues in the CDR3. CDR1 and CDR2 from the germline V gene are LNHNV and YYDKDF (reference sequence). The CDR3, as DNA: TGTGCCACCAGCACTTTCGGGGAAGTCTATGGCTACACCTTC. This gives the protein CATSTFGEVYGYTF.

The chain carries TRBV19 and TRBJ2-4; D is tentatively TRBD1 or TRBD2 (5 bases each). The germline gives CDR1 LNHDA, CDR2 SQIVND (reference sequence). This CDR3 has 13 residues. With 6 bases removed from V and 16 bases from J, the gap between germline ends came to 22 bases. The CDR3 region is CASSNLGAVEGYF. In DNA form, the CDR3 reads TGTGCCAGTAGCAACCTCGGGGCGGTAGAAGGATACTTC.

The CDR3 DNA sequence: TGTGCCACCAGGGAGAGCGACACGTCTAGGGAAAAACTGTTTTTT. This gives the protein CATRESDTSREKLFF. This chain links TRBV15 with TRBJ1-4; D is unresolved. This CDR3 has 15 residues. Germline CDR1 is LNHNV and CDR2 is YYDKDF (reference sequence). Trimming took off 6 bases at V and 8 bases at J, with 19 bases between the two ends.

This clone was detected only once. The chain couples TRBV28 to TRBJ2-1; D is perhaps TRBD1 (9 bases). The CDR3 spans 16 residues. Germline V lookup: CDR1 MDHEN, CDR2 SYDVKM. The ends were cut back, 1 base at V and 14 bases at J, with 24 bases in the middle. Written as DNA, the CDR3 is TGTGCCAGCAGTTTATATCTTAGCGGGGTTGGGGACAGGGAGTTCTTC. The encoded protein is CASSLYLSGVGDREFF.

The gene calls are TRBV7-9 and TRBJ2-7; D is perhaps TRBD2 (6 bases). Trimming pared 2 bases from V and 1 base from J, leaving 15 bases between. CDR1 is SEHNR and CDR2 is FQNEAQ in the germline V gene (reference sequence). The CDR3 length is 16 residues. CDR3 coding DNA: TGTGCCAGCAGCTTATTCGACGGGGGTACTTCCTACGAGCAGTACTTC. Protein: CASSLFDGGTSYEQYF.

The CDR3 here is CASSPRTGSYEQYF. As DNA, the CDR3 is TGCGCCAGCAGCCCCCGGACAGGGAGCTACGAGCAGTACTTC. This chain connects TRBV5-1 to TRBJ2-7, with 8 bases fitting TRBD1. Germline CDR1 reads SGHRS; CDR2 reads YFSETQ. CDR3 length equals 14 residues. Trimming cost V 4 bases and J 3 bases; bases outside gene matches: 6. The whole variable domain, filled in from reference TRBV5-1 and TRBJ2-7, reads KAGVTQTPRYLIKTRGQQVTLSCSPISGHRSVSWYQQTPGQGLQFLFEYFSETQRNKGNFPGRFSGRQFSNSRSEMNVSTLELGDSALYLCASSPRTGSYEQYFGPGTRLTVT.

With respect to this clone: Other DNA sequences in the sample encode the same CDR3. The chain is built from TRBV5-1 and TRBJ2-2; 8 nucleotides agree with TRBD1. Trimming cost V 0 bases and J 6 bases; bases outside gene matches: 7. Germline CDR1 and CDR2: SGHRS and YFSETQ. The CDR3 length is 16 residues. The CDR3: CASSLGVTGGSGELFF. For the CDR3, the DNA is TGCGCCAGCAGCTTGGGAGTCACAGGGGGGTCCGGGGAGCTGTTTTTT.

This clone was seen a single time. The rearrangement links TRBV7-9 to TRBJ2-6; 8 bases align to TRBD2. CDR1 and CDR2 from the germline V gene are SEHNR and FQNEAQ (reference sequence). The CDR3 loop spans 18 amino acids. Trimming cost V 5 bases and J 4 bases; bases outside gene matches: 13. The CDR3 loop reads CASSPRGLVASGANVLTF. CDR3 DNA sequence: TGTGCCAGCAGCCCTAGGGGACTAGTAGCCTCCGGGGCCAACGTCCTGACTTTC.

The rearrangement links TRBV2 to TRBJ2-3; D unclear. CDR3 length: 13 amino acids. Germline V gene data show CDR1 as SNHLY and CDR2 as FYNNEI. V lost 2 bases and J lost 3, with 6 bases in between. The CDR3 reads CASSERRTDTQYF. CDR3 coding DNA: TGTGCCAGCAGTGAACGGCGGACAGATACGCAGTATTTT.

V gene TRBV6-5 combines with J gene TRBJ1-2, with a possible D match to TRBD1 (5 bases). The CDR3 runs 12 residues. V was pared by 8 bases and J by 8 bases, with 15 bases between. In germline, CDR1 is MNHEY, CDR2 SVGAGI. The CDR3 region has the DNA TGTGCCAGCTTCGGGGGTAGAGGCGGCTACACCTTC. Amino acids: CASFGGRGGYTF.

V is TRBV5-4 and J is TRBJ2-5, with 8 bases identical to TRBD2. Germline V gene data show CDR1 as SGHNT and CDR2 as YYREEE (reference sequence). The CDR3 runs 16 residues. The V gene end was trimmed by 3 bases and the J gene end by 7 bases; junction bases not matched to a gene: 14. CDR3 DNA: TGTGCCAGCAGCTCTTCACCAGCGGGAGTGATAGCGACCCAGTACTTC. This codes for CASSSSPAGVIATQYF.

This chain links TRBV5-1 with TRBJ1-3; no reliable D call. V lost 3 bases and J 4 bases, leaving 14 bases between the germline ends. This CDR3 comprises 15 residues. CDR1 and CDR2 from the germline V gene are SGHRS and YFSETQ. In DNA form, the CDR3 reads TGCGCCAGCAGCTCTGGTTTGGAGACAGGAAACACCATATATTTT. It is translated as CASSSGLETGNTIYF.

This clone was seen only once. CDR3 bases: TGTGCCAGCAGCGTAGTCAGTTCCGAGACCCAGTACTTC. Protein: CASSVVSSETQYF. This chain uses TRBV9 with TRBJ2-5; D remains ambiguous. Germline CDR1 is SGDLS and CDR2 is YYNGEE. The ends were cut back, 0 bases at V and 5 bases at J, with 8 bases in the middle. The CDR3 spans 13 residues.

The chain is built from TRBV27 and TRBJ2-3; D call uncertain. V lost 5 bases and J lost 0, with 12 bases in between. The germline V gene has CDR1 MNHEY and CDR2 SMNVEV (reference sequence). The CDR3 consists of 15 residues. The CDR3 loop is CASSPRPGSTDTQYF. The CDR3 DNA sequence: TGTGCCAGCAGTCCTCGGCCGGGCAGCACAGATACGCAGTATTTT.

The chain recombines TRBV11-2 with TRBJ2-3; tentatively, D is TRBD2 (5 bases). The CDR3 extends over 15 amino acids. The germline V gene encodes CDR1 SGHAT and CDR2 FQNNGV. V lost 0 bases and J lost 0, with 7 bases in between. The CDR3 sequence is CASSLERTSTDTQYF. CDR3 in DNA: TGTGCCAGCAGCTTAGAGAGGACTAGCACAGATACGCAGTATTTT. Using reference TRBV11-2 and TRBJ2-3 for the parts outside the CDR3, the full variable domain is EAGVAQSPRYKIIEKRQSVAFWCNPISGHATLYWYQQILGQGPKLLIQFQNNGVVDDSQLPKDRFSAERLKGVDSTLKIQPAKLEDSAVYLCASSLERTSTDTQYFGPGTRLTVL.

The rearrangement uses TRBV6-1 and TRBJ1-6, with D perhaps matching TRBD1 (5 bases). CDR1 is MNHNS and CDR2 is SASEGT in the germline V gene. Trimming shortened V by 2 bases and J by 7 bases, and 15 bases separated the two germline ends. The CDR3 sequence is 16 residues long. The chain's CDR3 is CASSEWPEEGNSPLHF. The CDR3 DNA reads as TGTGCCAGCAGTGAATGGCCCGAAGAGGGGAATTCACCCCTCCACTTT.

The chain combines TRBV7-2 with TRBJ2-7; D perhaps matches TRBD1 (6 bases). V was trimmed by 4 bases and J by 2 bases, leaving 12 bases between them. This CDR3 has 14 residues. The germline V gene has CDR1 SGHTA and CDR2 FQGNSA. The CDR3, as DNA: TGTGCCAGCAGCTCCCGGGACACTACCTACGAGCAGTACTTC. Residues: CASSSRDTTYEQYF.

This chain links TRBV2 with TRBJ2-7; D ambiguous. Per the germline V gene, CDR1 is SNHLY and CDR2 is FYNNEI. Trimming stripped 7 bases from V and 1 base from J, with 14 bases between. CDR3 length: 14 residues. The CDR3 bases are TGTGCCAGCATCTCAACTTGGGATTCCTACGAGCAGTACTTC. Residues: CASISTWDSYEQYF.

The V gene is TRBV29-1, the J gene TRBJ2-7; 7 bases are shared with TRBD1. V lost 4 bases and J lost 3; bases outside the gene matches: 3. The length of the CDR3 is 12 residues. The germline V gene encodes CDR1 SQVTM and CDR2 ANQGSEA. The CDR3 DNA reads TGCAGCGTTGGACAGGGCGGCTACGAGCAGTACTTC. This codes for CSVGQGGYEQYF.

This chain links TRBV6-5 with TRBJ1-5; 8 bases line up with TRBD1. Unmatched junction bases numbered 5, after V lost 0 bases and J lost 7 bases. The germline V gene encodes CDR1 MNHEY and CDR2 SVGAGI. The CDR3 runs to 15 residues. CDR3 sequence reads: CASSYSGQGGQPQHF. The CDR3 DNA follows: TGTGCCAGCAGTTACTCTGGACAGGGCGGGCAGCCCCAGCATTTT.

This clone was picked up one time. The chain combines TRBV5-6 with TRBJ1-1, with D unclear. The CDR3 runs 13 residues. V lost 4 bases to trimming and J lost 1 base, with 8 bases between them. CDR1 and CDR2 (germline): SGHDT, YYEEEE. CDR3 region: CASSLGPNTEAFF. The DNA of the CDR3 is TGTGCCAGCAGCCTCGGACCGAACACTGAAGCTTTCTTT.

V usage is TRBV23-1 and J usage is TRBJ1-1; D is unresolved. TRBV23-1 is treated as an ORF (open reading frame) with a function not yet certain. This CDR3 has 15 residues. Trimming took 1 base from V and 0 from J, leaving 9 bases between them. The CDR3 DNA sequence: TGCGCCAGCAGTCAATTTGGTCGGGTGAACACTGAAGCTTTCTTT. Translating it yields CASSQFGRVNTEAFF.

The chain combines TRBV19 with TRBJ2-1; 10 bases are shared with TRBD2. The CDR3 length is 17 residues. Trimming removed 5 bases from V and 9 bases from J; junction bases left unmatched: 16. Germline-derived CDR1 and CDR2 are LNHDA and SQIVND (reference sequence). CDR3 bases: TGTGCCAGTAGTCCTCGGACTAGCGGAGGGACCGGCGGTGAGCAGTTCTTC. The encoded protein is CASSPRTSGGTGGEQFF.